The rows below give T cell receptor beta chains drawn from one sample of a study of shared clonotypes between healthy human individuals. Sequenced by immunoSEQ multiplex PCR; TCRdb stores in-frame clones only, minus some. This sample carries approximately 1,000,000 clones, approximately 80% of them seen once, and the ten largest clones take 0.5% to 0.6%. Sequenced: memory CD4+ T cells from PBMCs. These TCRs come from a young man in good health. Some clones in this sample may be carry-over from other donors' samples. The CDR3 runs from the conserved cysteine through the conserved F or W. Fields, in order: clone size, D gene, J gene, V gene, CDR3 protein, CDR3 DNA. D genes are given only for firm matches. Size is stated for part of the rows, as once, few or many counts, or as a class when the clone is expanded.

clone_size: NA; d_call: NA; j_call: TRBJ1-1; v_call: TRBV18; cdr3_aa: CASSSQSGTEAFF; cdr3_nt: TGTGCCAGCTCATCCCAGTCGGGCACTGAAGCTTTCTTT
clone_size: NA; d_call: NA; j_call: TRBJ1-4; v_call: TRBV6-1; cdr3_aa: CASRTVLNEKLFF; cdr3_nt: TGTGCCAGCCGGACGGTCTTAAATGAAAAACTGTTTTTT
clone_size: once; d_call: NA; j_call: TRBJ2-5; v_call: TRBV11-3; cdr3_aa: CASSLEVQETQYF; cdr3_nt: TGTGCCAGCAGCTTAGAGGTTCAAGAGACCCAGTACTTC
clone_size: NA; d_call: TRBD1; j_call: TRBJ2-2; v_call: TRBV5-1; cdr3_aa: CASSPPGQGATGELFF; cdr3_nt: TGCGCCAGCAGCCCCCCGGGACAGGGGGCAACCGGGGAGCTGTTTTTT
clone_size: once; d_call: TRBD2; j_call: TRBJ2-5; v_call: TRBV28; cdr3_aa: CASSSSPGTRGWTQYF; cdr3_nt: TGTGCCAGCAGTTCTTCCCCCGGGACTAGGGGGTGGACCCAGTACTTC
clone_size: many; d_call: NA; j_call: TRBJ1-4; v_call: TRBV10-1; cdr3_aa: CASSERVLRDDEKLFF; cdr3_nt: TGCGCCAGCAGTGAGCGAGTTCTCAGGGATGACGAAAAACTGTTTTTT
clone_size: NA; d_call: TRBD1; j_call: TRBJ2-7; v_call: TRBV6-6; cdr3_aa: CASSYRDRSYEQYF; cdr3_nt: TGTGCCAGCAGTTACCGGGACAGGTCCTACGAGCAGTACTTC
clone_size: NA; d_call: NA; j_call: TRBJ1-6; v_call: TRBV25-1; cdr3_aa: CASGESENSPLHF; cdr3_nt: TGTGCCAGCGGTGAATCTGAGAATTCACCCCTCCACTTT
clone_size: NA; d_call: NA; j_call: TRBJ1-5; v_call: TRBV4-2; cdr3_aa: CASSQWGSGQPQHF; cdr3_nt: TGTGCCAGCAGCCAATGGGGGTCAGGGCAGCCCCAGCATTTT
clone_size: NA; d_call: NA; j_call: TRBJ2-7; v_call: TRBV28; cdr3_aa: CASTNRGTSYEQYF; cdr3_nt: TGTGCCAGCACTAACAGGGGGACTAGCTACGAGCAGTACTTC
clone_size: NA; d_call: TRBD1; j_call: TRBJ2-3; v_call: TRBV18; cdr3_aa: CASSLDRGTDTQYF; cdr3_nt: TGTGCCAGCTCACTCGACAGGGGCACAGATACGCAGTATTTT
clone_size: NA; d_call: TRBD1; j_call: TRBJ1-1; v_call: TRBV4-2; cdr3_aa: CASSRDRGNTEAFF; cdr3_nt: TGTGCCAGCAGCCGCGACAGGGGTAATACTGAAGCTTTCTTT
clone_size: NA; d_call: TRBD1; j_call: TRBJ2-1; v_call: TRBV14; cdr3_aa: CASSLRDRGRDEQFF; cdr3_nt: TGTGCCAGCAGCCTCCGGGACAGGGGGCGCGATGAGCAGTTCTTC
clone_size: NA; d_call: NA; j_call: TRBJ2-7; v_call: TRBV7-6; cdr3_aa: CASSSQASEQYF; cdr3_nt: TGTGCCAGCAGCTCTCAGGCCAGTGAGCAGTACTTC
clone_size: NA; d_call: NA; j_call: TRBJ2-3; v_call: TRBV5-1; cdr3_aa: CASSLAQVRADTQYF; cdr3_nt: TGCGCCAGCAGCCTCGCTCAGGTTCGTGCAGATACGCAGTATTTT
clone_size: NA; d_call: NA; j_call: TRBJ1-5; v_call: TRBV6-5; cdr3_aa: CASSQTPNQPQHF; cdr3_nt: TGTGCCAGCAGCCAAACTCCTAATCAGCCCCAGCATTTT
clone_size: NA; d_call: NA; j_call: TRBJ2-7; v_call: TRBV25-1; cdr3_aa: CASSESQGWEQYF; cdr3_nt: TGTGCCAGCAGTGAATCACAGGGTTGGGAGCAGTACTTC
clone_size: once; d_call: NA; j_call: TRBJ2-1; v_call: TRBV6-1; cdr3_aa: CASSEPPEWVSESNEQFF; cdr3_nt: TGTGCCAGCAGTGAGCCACCCGAGTGGGTCTCCGAGAGCAATGAGCAGTTCTTC
clone_size: NA; d_call: NA; j_call: TRBJ2-7; v_call: TRBV27; cdr3_aa: CASSSPGTVSYEQYF; cdr3_nt: TGTGCCAGCAGTTCTCCCGGGACGGTCTCCTACGAGCAGTACTTC
clone_size: once; d_call: NA; j_call: TRBJ2-3; v_call: TRBV13; cdr3_aa: CASSSRLGTQYF; cdr3_nt: TGTGCCAGCAGCTCGAGACTTGGTACGCAGTATTTT
clone_size: NA; d_call: TRBD2; j_call: TRBJ2-3; v_call: TRBV5-1; cdr3_aa: CASSPGTSSDTQYF; cdr3_nt: TGCGCCAGCAGCCCTGGGACTAGCAGCGATACGCAGTATTTT
clone_size: NA; d_call: NA; j_call: TRBJ1-2; v_call: TRBV28; cdr3_aa: CASSPPGVGSYGYTF; cdr3_nt: TGTGCCAGCAGTCCGCCGGGTGTGGGGTCCTATGGCTACACCTTC
clone_size: many; d_call: NA; j_call: TRBJ2-5; v_call: TRBV25-1; cdr3_aa: CASSRQAGAQYF; cdr3_nt: TGTGCCAGCAGTCGACAGGCGGGGGCCCAGTACTTC
clone_size: NA; d_call: NA; j_call: TRBJ2-4; v_call: TRBV7-9; cdr3_aa: CASSLVGSRSKNIQYF; cdr3_nt: TGTGCCAGCAGCTTGGTTGGCAGCAGATCCAAAAACATTCAGTACTTC
clone_size: NA; d_call: TRBD1; j_call: TRBJ2-7; v_call: TRBV29-1; cdr3_aa: CSVEGQGGGEQYF; cdr3_nt: TGCAGCGTTGAGGGACAGGGAGGGGGCGAGCAGTACTTC
clone_size: NA; d_call: NA; j_call: TRBJ2-5; v_call: TRBV7-2; cdr3_aa: CASSFYRDLETQYF; cdr3_nt: TGTGCCAGCAGCTTCTACAGGGATCTAGAGACCCAGTACTTC
clone_size: NA; d_call: NA; j_call: TRBJ2-3; v_call: TRBV5-4; cdr3_aa: CASSFLASSTDTQYF; cdr3_nt: TGTGCCAGCAGCTTTCTAGCGTCTAGCACAGATACGCAGTATTTT
clone_size: NA; d_call: NA; j_call: TRBJ1-1; v_call: TRBV30; cdr3_aa: CAWSVSLGGTEAFF; cdr3_nt: TGTGCCTGGAGTGTCTCCTTGGGGGGCACTGAAGCTTTCTTT
clone_size: few; d_call: NA; j_call: TRBJ2-3; v_call: TRBV11-2; cdr3_aa: CASSQRPGAAGKDTQYF; cdr3_nt: TGTGCCAGCAGCCAACGCCCAGGGGCCGCGGGTAAAGATACGCAGTATTTT
clone_size: NA; d_call: NA; j_call: TRBJ2-1; v_call: TRBV29-1; cdr3_aa: CSVERGAAGNEQFF; cdr3_nt: TGCAGCGTTGAAAGAGGCGCCGCCGGCAATGAGCAGTTCTTC
clone_size: NA; d_call: TRBD2; j_call: TRBJ2-3; v_call: TRBV30; cdr3_aa: CAWSRTSGSTDTQYF; cdr3_nt: TGTGCCTGGAGCAGGACTAGCGGGAGCACAGATACGCAGTATTTT
clone_size: NA; d_call: NA; j_call: TRBJ2-5; v_call: TRBV25-1; cdr3_aa: CASSYRGAEETQYF; cdr3_nt: TGTGCCAGCAGTTATCGAGGGGCTGAAGAGACCCAGTACTTC
clone_size: NA; d_call: NA; j_call: TRBJ2-5; v_call: TRBV6-5; cdr3_aa: CASSYVGPGRGETQYF; cdr3_nt: TGTGCCAGCAGTTACGTAGGGCCGGGACGGGGAGAGACCCAGTACTTC
clone_size: NA; d_call: NA; j_call: TRBJ2-2; v_call: TRBV5-3; cdr3_aa: CARRGPGEAGELFF; cdr3_nt: TGTGCCAGAAGAGGGCCGGGTGAGGCCGGGGAGCTGTTTTTT
clone_size: once; d_call: NA; j_call: TRBJ1-2; v_call: TRBV29-1; cdr3_aa: CSVQVGGIYGYTF; cdr3_nt: TGCAGCGTTCAAGTAGGAGGGATCTATGGCTACACCTTC
clone_size: NA; d_call: NA; j_call: TRBJ1-1; v_call: TRBV27; cdr3_aa: CASRREGFLRTEAFF; cdr3_nt: TGTGCCAGCAGACGAGAGGGGTTTTTGCGGACTGAAGCTTTCTTT
clone_size: NA; d_call: TRBD2; j_call: TRBJ2-3; v_call: TRBV29-1; cdr3_aa: CSVVLGGRGPDTQYF; cdr3_nt: TGCAGCGTTGTGCTAGGCGGGAGAGGACCAGATACGCAGTATTTT
clone_size: NA; d_call: NA; j_call: TRBJ1-1; v_call: TRBV27; cdr3_aa: CASSLGGEAEAFF; cdr3_nt: TGTGCCAGCAGTTTAGGGGGGGAGGCTGAAGCTTTCTTT
clone_size: few; d_call: NA; j_call: TRBJ1-6; v_call: TRBV11-2; cdr3_aa: CASSSLDRSPLHF; cdr3_nt: TGTGCCAGCAGCTCCTTAGATCGTTCACCCCTCCACTTT
clone_size: NA; d_call: TRBD1; j_call: TRBJ1-4; v_call: TRBV7-9; cdr3_aa: CASSSISGQGEKLFF; cdr3_nt: TGTGCCAGCAGCTCTATTTCGGGACAGGGCGAAAAACTGTTTTTT
clone_size: NA; d_call: TRBD2; j_call: TRBJ2-7; v_call: TRBV30; cdr3_aa: CAWSVRTSGPRSSYEQYF; cdr3_nt: TGTGCCTGGAGTGTAAGAACTAGCGGGCCTCGTAGCTCCTACGAGCAGTACTTC
clone_size: NA; d_call: TRBD1; j_call: TRBJ2-5; v_call: TRBV6-5; cdr3_aa: CAARSQGGETQYF; cdr3_nt: TGTGCCGCTCGTTCACAGGGGGGAGAGACCCAGTACTTC
clone_size: NA; d_call: NA; j_call: TRBJ2-5; v_call: TRBV30; cdr3_aa: CAWSVGGSRETQYF; cdr3_nt: TGTGCCTGGAGTGTTGGGGGCTCCAGAGAGACCCAGTACTTC
clone_size: NA; d_call: NA; j_call: TRBJ2-5; v_call: TRBV5-1; cdr3_aa: CASSSGPLETQYF; cdr3_nt: TGCGCCAGCAGCTCGGGACCTCTGGAGACCCAGTACTTC
clone_size: NA; d_call: TRBD2; j_call: TRBJ2-3; v_call: TRBV5-6; cdr3_aa: CASSRLAKGTDTQYF; cdr3_nt: TGTGCCAGCAGTCGACTAGCGAAGGGCACAGATACGCAGTATTTT
clone_size: once; d_call: TRBD1; j_call: TRBJ2-2; v_call: TRBV7-2; cdr3_aa: CASSAQGALDTGELFF; cdr3_nt: TGTGCCAGCAGCGCACAGGGGGCTTTGGACACCGGGGAGCTGTTTTTT
clone_size: NA; d_call: NA; j_call: TRBJ2-1; v_call: TRBV29-1; cdr3_aa: CSVERGVVVDEQFF; cdr3_nt: TGCAGCGTTGAAAGGGGGGTTGTTGTGGATGAGCAGTTCTTC
clone_size: NA; d_call: TRBD2; j_call: TRBJ2-5; v_call: TRBV7-2; cdr3_aa: CASSSGTSGSRETQYF; cdr3_nt: TGTGCCAGCAGCTCCGGGACTAGCGGGAGTAGGGAGACCCAGTACTTC
clone_size: NA; d_call: TRBD1; j_call: TRBJ1-4; v_call: TRBV5-1; cdr3_aa: CASSLVQGASEKLFF; cdr3_nt: TGCGCCAGCAGCTTGGTTCAGGGGGCCTCCGAAAAACTGTTTTTT
clone_size: NA; d_call: NA; j_call: TRBJ2-7; v_call: TRBV7-9; cdr3_aa: CASSPRRGPSYEQYF; cdr3_nt: TGTGCCAGCAGCCCGCGTCGGGGGCCCTCCTACGAGCAGTACTTC
clone_size: NA; d_call: NA; j_call: TRBJ2-2; v_call: TRBV18; cdr3_aa: CASSPPTGFGTGELFF; cdr3_nt: TGTGCCAGCTCACCACCAACAGGGTTCGGCACCGGGGAGCTGTTTTTT
clone_size: NA; d_call: NA; j_call: TRBJ1-1; v_call: TRBV6-6; cdr3_aa: CASSYGGPGGTEAFF; cdr3_nt: TGTGCCAGCAGTTACGGGGGGCCGGGAGGCACTGAAGCTTTCTTT
clone_size: NA; d_call: NA; j_call: TRBJ2-7; v_call: TRBV6-6; cdr3_aa: CASSHHGSVYEQYF; cdr3_nt: TGTGCCAGCAGCCACCACGGCTCTGTATACGAGCAGTACTTC
clone_size: NA; d_call: NA; j_call: TRBJ2-3; v_call: TRBV29-1; cdr3_aa: CSRRGSGEDTQYF; cdr3_nt: TGCAGCCGGCGGGGTTCCGGGGAAGATACGCAGTATTTT
clone_size: few; d_call: TRBD2; j_call: TRBJ2-7; v_call: TRBV6-1; cdr3_aa: CATTEGLGYEQYF; cdr3_nt: TGTGCCACCACAGAGGGACTAGGCTACGAGCAGTACTTC
clone_size: NA; d_call: TRBD1; j_call: TRBJ1-1; v_call: TRBV7-8; cdr3_aa: CASSSTGTGGMNTEAFF; cdr3_nt: TGTGCCAGCAGTTCGACCGGGACAGGGGGCATGAACACTGAAGCTTTCTTT
clone_size: NA; d_call: NA; j_call: TRBJ1-3; v_call: TRBV5-6; cdr3_aa: CASSLGQNTIYF; cdr3_nt: TGTGCCAGCAGCTTGGGACAAAACACCATATATTTT
clone_size: NA; d_call: TRBD2; j_call: TRBJ2-1; v_call: TRBV5-1; cdr3_aa: CASTGGNEQFF; cdr3_nt: TGCGCCAGCACGGGGGGCAATGAGCAGTTCTTC
clone_size: NA; d_call: NA; j_call: TRBJ1-1; v_call: TRBV29-1; cdr3_aa: CSVEVQREAFF; cdr3_nt: TGCAGCGTGGAAGTACAGAGAGAAGCTTTCTTT
clone_size: NA; d_call: NA; j_call: TRBJ1-1; v_call: TRBV28; cdr3_aa: CASSASNTEAFF; cdr3_nt: TGTGCCAGCAGCGCCTCGAACACTGAAGCTTTCTTT